One T cell receptor beta chain is described in this entry. Its antigen is not known. The CDR3 is made up of 14 amino acids. Germline V gives CDR1 MNHEY, CDR2 SVGAGI. V lost 6 bases, J lost 8 bases, and 19 bases lay in between. The assay was immunoSEQ multiplex PCR, and TCRdb's table has in-frame clones only and misses some. The sample records some 140,000 clones, approximately 82% being singletons. The data derive from a study of cytomegalovirus exposure and HLA in healthy donors. Study-level findings and limits: Rarity characterized most TCR sequences, yet some public TCRs appeared in many donors. First-cohort TCR clusters were later found to tend to co-occur in the 90 to 150 validation repertoires. In vitro, three CMV-associated chains proved specific for CMV antigens.

The donors were part of the validation cohort, which consisted of roughly 120 subjects and was separate from the first cohort of roughly 620 subjects. This clonotype was obtained from a young man in good health and CMV-seropositive. The specimen sequenced was PBMCs. The chain couples TRBV6-5 to TRBJ1-2, with a weak D call TRBD1 (5 bases). This CDR3 is CASRQRGLIEGYTF. In DNA, the CDR3 is TGTGCCAGCAGGCAGCGGGGCTTAATAGAGGGCTACACCTTC.